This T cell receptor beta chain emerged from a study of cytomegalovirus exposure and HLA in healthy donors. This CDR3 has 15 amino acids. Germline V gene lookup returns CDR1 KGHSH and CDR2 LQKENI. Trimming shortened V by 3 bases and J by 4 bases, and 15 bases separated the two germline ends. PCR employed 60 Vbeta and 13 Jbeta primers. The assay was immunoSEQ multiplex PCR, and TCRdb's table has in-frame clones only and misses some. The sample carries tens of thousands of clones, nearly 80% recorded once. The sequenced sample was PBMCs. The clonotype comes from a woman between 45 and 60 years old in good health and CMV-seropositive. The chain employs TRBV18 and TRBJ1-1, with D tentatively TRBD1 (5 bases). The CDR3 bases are TGTGCCAGCTCACCCGTCTCTCTGGGGGGCACTGAAGCTTTCTTT. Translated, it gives CASSPVSLGGTEAFF.